These 10 T cell receptor beta chains share one sample of origin, sequenced in a study of cytomegalovirus exposure and HLA in healthy donors. Generated by immunoSEQ multiplex PCR, the TCRdb table keeps only in-frame clones and is missing some. The sample includes a few hundred thousand clones, roughly 85% of them seen just once. Sequencing was done on a sample of PBMCs. These receptor sequences come from a woman aged 18-29 years in good health and CMV-seronegative.

V is TRBV11-2 and J is TRBJ1-6, with 11 nucleotides matching TRBD1. The CDR3 sequence is 17 residues long. Trimming at V came to 6 bases and at J to 9 bases, leaving 13 bases not matched to a gene. Germline lookup yields CDR1 SGHAT and CDR2 FQNNGV. This CDR3 is CASSPGQGAKKGSPLHF. CDR3 DNA sequence: TGTGCCAGCAGTCCTGGACAGGGGGCGAAAAAGGGTTCACCCCTCCACTTT.

The V and J genes are TRBV15 and TRBJ2-2, with TRBD1 matching 9 bases. V dropped 2 bases and J dropped 7; count of bases not matched to a gene: 8. Germline CDR1 and CDR2: LNHNV and YYDKDF (reference sequence). CDR3 length: 16 residues. CDR3 amino acids: CATSRFGQGRSGELFF. The CDR3 coding sequence is TGTGCCACCAGCAGATTCGGACAGGGGCGTAGCGGGGAGCTGTTTTTT.

On this clone itself: A much larger clone differs from this one at a single base, so this may be a read error. This CDR3 is also generated by other DNA sequences in the sample. V and J are TRBV6-4 and TRBJ2-3, with 9 bases lining up with TRBD2. The junction had 2 bases not matched to a gene; V was cut back by 0 bases and J by 4 bases. Germline V gene data show CDR1 as MRHNA and CDR2 as SNTAGT. The CDR3 is made up of 15 amino acids. In nucleotides, the CDR3 is TGTGCCAGCAGTGACTCGGCGGGAGGGCCAGATACGCAGTATTTT. Translating gives CASSDSAGGPDTQYF.

J is TRBJ2-1 and V is TRBV7-6; D remains ambiguous. This CDR3 spans 12 amino acids. CDR1 and CDR2 from the germline V gene are SGHVS and FNYEAQ. V gave up 5 bases and J gave up 5 bases, with 7 bases separating them. Here the CDR3 reads CASSGQDNEQFF. CDR3 bases: TGTGCCAGCAGCGGGCAGGACAATGAGCAGTTCTTC.

This chain uses TRBV5-1 with TRBJ2-7; 9 bases line up with TRBD1. V lost 4 bases to trimming and J lost 7 bases; unmatched junction nucleotides: 15. CDR1 is SGHRS, CDR2 YFSETQ, per germline. This CDR3 has 16 amino acids. This chain's CDR3 is CASSPPRGQGIGEQYF. Here the CDR3 DNA reads TGCGCCAGCAGCCCCCCACGAGGACAGGGGATAGGGGAGCAGTACTTC.

The chain uses TRBV4-1 and TRBJ2-7; D is unclear. Germline V gene sequence: CDR1 MGHRA, CDR2 YSYEKL. CDR3 size: 13 residues. The V end was cut by 3 bases, the J end by 2 bases, with 8 bases between. The CDR3 sequence is CASSQRVTYEQYF. CDR3 nucleotides: TGCGCCAGCAGCCAGCGTGTCACCTACGAGCAGTACTTC.

The V call is TRBV9, the J call TRBJ2-1; 14 bases are a match to TRBD2. The CDR3 runs to 16 residues. V gave up 3 bases and J gave up 6 bases; unmatched junction bases: 5. CDR1 is SGDLS and CDR2 is YYNGEE in the germline V gene. The CDR3 protein is CASSGPGTSGSNEQFF. Here the CDR3 DNA reads TGTGCCAGCAGCGGACCCGGGACTAGCGGGAGCAATGAGCAGTTCTTC.

This clone has a single count. The chain combines TRBV27 with TRBJ1-1, with TRBD1 identical over 9 bases. The CDR3 covers 15 residues. Looked up from germline, CDR1 is MNHEY and CDR2 is SMNVEV (reference sequence). V shed 3 bases and J 2 bases; nucleotides not matched to a gene: 4. CDR3 DNA: TGTGCCAGCAGTTTGACAGGGGGACTTAACACTGAAGCTTTCTTT. This sequence encodes CASSLTGGLNTEAFF.

This chain connects TRBV19 to TRBJ2-1; TRBD1 might be the D (6 bases). The CDR3 extends over 14 amino acids. V was cut by 3 bases and J by 5 bases, with 11 bases left in between. The germline CDR1 and CDR2 sequences are LNHDA and SQIVND (reference sequence). CDR3 sequence (DNA): TGTGCCAGTAGTATCCACAGGGAGCACAATGAGCAGTTCTTC. Translation: CASSIHREHNEQFF.

V and J are TRBV18 and TRBJ2-5; TRBD1 agrees at 10 bases. V shed 2 bases and J 5 bases; nucleotides not matched to a gene: 2. The CDR3 is 14 amino acids. Germline CDR1 and CDR2: KGHSH and LQKENI. The CDR3 spells CASSPTTGGETQYF. DNA for the CDR3: TGTGCCAGCTCACCAACGACAGGGGGCGAGACCCAGTACTTC.